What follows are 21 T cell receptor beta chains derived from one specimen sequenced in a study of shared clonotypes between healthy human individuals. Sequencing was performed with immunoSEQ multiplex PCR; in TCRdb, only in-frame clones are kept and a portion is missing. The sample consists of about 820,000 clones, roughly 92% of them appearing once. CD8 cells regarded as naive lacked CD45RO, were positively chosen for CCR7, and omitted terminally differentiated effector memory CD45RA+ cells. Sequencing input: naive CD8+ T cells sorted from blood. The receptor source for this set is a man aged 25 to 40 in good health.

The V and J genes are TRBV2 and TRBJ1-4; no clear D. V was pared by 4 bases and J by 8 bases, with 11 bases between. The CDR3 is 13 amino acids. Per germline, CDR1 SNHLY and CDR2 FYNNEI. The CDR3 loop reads CASSGRNSEKLFF. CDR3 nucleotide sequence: TGTGCCAGCAGTGGGAGGAATTCGGAAAAACTGTTTTTT.

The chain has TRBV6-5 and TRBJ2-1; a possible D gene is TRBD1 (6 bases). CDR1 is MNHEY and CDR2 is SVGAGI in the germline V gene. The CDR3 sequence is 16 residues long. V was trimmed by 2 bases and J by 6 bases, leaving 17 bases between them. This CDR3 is CASSYVGQIGSNEQFF. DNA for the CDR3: TGTGCCAGCAGTTACGTAGGACAGATCGGCAGCAATGAGCAGTTCTTC.

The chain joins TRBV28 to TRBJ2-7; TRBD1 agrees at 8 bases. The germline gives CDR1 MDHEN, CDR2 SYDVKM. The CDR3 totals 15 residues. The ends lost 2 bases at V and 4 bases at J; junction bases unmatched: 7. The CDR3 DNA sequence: TGTGCCAGCAGTTTAATTCAGGGGGCTATTTACGAGCAGTACTTC. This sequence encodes CASSLIQGAIYEQYF.

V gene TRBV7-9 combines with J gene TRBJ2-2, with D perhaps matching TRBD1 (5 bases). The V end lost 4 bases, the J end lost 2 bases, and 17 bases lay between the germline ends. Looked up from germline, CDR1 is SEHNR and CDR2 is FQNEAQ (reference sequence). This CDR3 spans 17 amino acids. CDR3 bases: TGTGCCAGCAGCTACTTAATCAGGACACCTAACACCGGGGAGCTGTTTTTT. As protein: CASSYLIRTPNTGELFF. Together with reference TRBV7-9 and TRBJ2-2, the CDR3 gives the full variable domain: DTGVSQNPRHKITKRGQNVTFRCDPISEHNRLYWYRQTLGQGPEFLTYFQNEAQLEKSRLLSDRFSAERPKGSFSTLEIQRTEQGDSAMYLCASSYLIRTPNTGELFFGEGSRLTVL.

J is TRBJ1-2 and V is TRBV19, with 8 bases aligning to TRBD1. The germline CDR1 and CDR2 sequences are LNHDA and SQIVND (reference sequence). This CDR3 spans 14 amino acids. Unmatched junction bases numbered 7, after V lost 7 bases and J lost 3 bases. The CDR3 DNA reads TGTGCCAGTACTCGACAGGGGAGTGACTATGGCTACACCTTC. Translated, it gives CASTRQGSDYGYTF.

The CDR3 is CAISESSSANTGELFF. CDR3 DNA sequence: TGTGCCATCAGTGAGTCGTCATCGGCGAACACCGGGGAGCTGTTTTTT. The chain employs TRBV10-3 and TRBJ2-2; D not resolved. The CDR3 is made up of 16 amino acids. CDR1 ENHRY and CDR2 SYGVKD come from the germline V gene. V dropped 0 bases and J dropped 0 bases, with 8 bases sitting between them.

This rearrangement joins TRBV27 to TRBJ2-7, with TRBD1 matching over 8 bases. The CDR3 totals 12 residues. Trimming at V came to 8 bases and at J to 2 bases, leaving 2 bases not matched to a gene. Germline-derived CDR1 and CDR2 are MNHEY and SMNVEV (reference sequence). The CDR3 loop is CASGTGTYEQYF. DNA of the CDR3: TGTGCCAGCGGGACAGGAACCTACGAGCAGTACTTC.

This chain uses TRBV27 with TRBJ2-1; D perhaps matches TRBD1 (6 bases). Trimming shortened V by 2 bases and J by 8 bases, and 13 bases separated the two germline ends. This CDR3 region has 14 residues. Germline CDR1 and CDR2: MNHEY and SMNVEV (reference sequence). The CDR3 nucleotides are TGTGCCAGCAGTTTAAGCCAGGGGCCCTATGAGCAGTTCTTC. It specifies CASSLSQGPYEQFF.

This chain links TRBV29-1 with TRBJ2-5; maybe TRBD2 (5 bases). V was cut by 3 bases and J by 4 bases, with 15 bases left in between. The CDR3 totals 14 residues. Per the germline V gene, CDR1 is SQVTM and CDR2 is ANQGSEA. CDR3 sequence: CSVEVPGFRETQYF. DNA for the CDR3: TGCAGCGTTGAGGTCCCGGGGTTTCGAGAGACCCAGTACTTC.

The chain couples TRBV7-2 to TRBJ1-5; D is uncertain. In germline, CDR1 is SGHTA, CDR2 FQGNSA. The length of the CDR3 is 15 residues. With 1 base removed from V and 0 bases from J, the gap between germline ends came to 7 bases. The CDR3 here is CASSLGQFSNQPQHF. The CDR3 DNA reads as TGTGCCAGCAGCTTAGGCCAGTTTAGCAATCAGCCCCAGCATTTT.

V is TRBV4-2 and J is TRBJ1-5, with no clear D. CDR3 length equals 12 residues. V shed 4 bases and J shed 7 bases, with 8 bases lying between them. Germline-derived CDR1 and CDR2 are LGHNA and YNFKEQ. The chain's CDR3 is CASSPRGQPQHF. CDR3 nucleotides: TGTGCCAGCAGCCCCCGTGGGCAGCCCCAGCATTTT.

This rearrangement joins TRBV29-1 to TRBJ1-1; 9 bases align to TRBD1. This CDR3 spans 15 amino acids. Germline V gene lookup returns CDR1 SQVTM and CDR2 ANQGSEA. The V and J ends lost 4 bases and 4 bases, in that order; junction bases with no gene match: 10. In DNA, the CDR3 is TGCAGCGTTGTAGGGGGACAGGGAAAAGGCACTGAAGCTTTCTTT. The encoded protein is CSVVGGQGKGTEAFF.

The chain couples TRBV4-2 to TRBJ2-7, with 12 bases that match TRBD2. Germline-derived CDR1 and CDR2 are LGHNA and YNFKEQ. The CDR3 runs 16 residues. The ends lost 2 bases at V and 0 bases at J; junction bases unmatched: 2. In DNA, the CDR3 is TGTGCCAGCAGCCAACCGACTAGCGGGAGCTCCTACGAGCAGTACTTC. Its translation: CASSQPTSGSSYEQYF.

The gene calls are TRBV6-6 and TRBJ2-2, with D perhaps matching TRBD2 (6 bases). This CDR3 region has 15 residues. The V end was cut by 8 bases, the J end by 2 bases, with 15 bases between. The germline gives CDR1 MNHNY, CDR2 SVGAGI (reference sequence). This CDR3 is CASSGQRANTGELFF. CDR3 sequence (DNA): TGTGCCAGCTCTGGCCAGCGGGCAAACACCGGGGAGCTGTTTTTT.

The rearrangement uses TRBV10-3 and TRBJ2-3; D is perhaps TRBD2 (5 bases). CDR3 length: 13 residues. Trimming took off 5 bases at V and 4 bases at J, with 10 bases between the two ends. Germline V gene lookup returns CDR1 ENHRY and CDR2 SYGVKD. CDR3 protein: CAISLGGADTQYF. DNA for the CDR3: TGTGCCATCAGTTTAGGAGGCGCAGATACGCAGTATTTT.

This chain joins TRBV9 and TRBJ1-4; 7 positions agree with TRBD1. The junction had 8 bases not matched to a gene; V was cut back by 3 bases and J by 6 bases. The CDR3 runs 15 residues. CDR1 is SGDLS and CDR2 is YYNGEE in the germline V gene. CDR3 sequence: CASSAKTGLYEKLFF. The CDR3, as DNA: TGTGCCAGCAGCGCAAAGACAGGGCTATATGAAAAACTGTTTTTT.

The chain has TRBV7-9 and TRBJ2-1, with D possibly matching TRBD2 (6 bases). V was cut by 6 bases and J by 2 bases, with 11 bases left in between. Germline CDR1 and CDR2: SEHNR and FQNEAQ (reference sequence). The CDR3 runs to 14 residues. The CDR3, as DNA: TGTGCCAGCAGTAACCGGGAGACCTACAATGAGCAGTTCTTC. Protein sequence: CASSNRETYNEQFF.

The CDR3 DNA sequence: TGCGCCAGCAGCCAATTTCTAGCGGGAGGGCCGGGAGAGACCCAGTACTTC. Its translation: CASSQFLAGGPGETQYF. The chain combines TRBV4-1 with TRBJ2-5, with TRBD2 matching over 12 bases. The junction had 8 bases not matched to a gene; V was cut back by 2 bases and J by 4 bases. The CDR3 runs 17 residues. Germline values: CDR1 MGHRA, CDR2 YSYEKL.

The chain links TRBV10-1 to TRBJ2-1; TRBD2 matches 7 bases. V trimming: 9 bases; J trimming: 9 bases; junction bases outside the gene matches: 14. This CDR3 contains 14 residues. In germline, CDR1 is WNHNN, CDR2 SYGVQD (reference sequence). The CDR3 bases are TGCGCCAGGCGAAGGGAGGGCCGAATGATTGAGCAGTTCTTC. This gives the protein CARRREGRMIEQFF.

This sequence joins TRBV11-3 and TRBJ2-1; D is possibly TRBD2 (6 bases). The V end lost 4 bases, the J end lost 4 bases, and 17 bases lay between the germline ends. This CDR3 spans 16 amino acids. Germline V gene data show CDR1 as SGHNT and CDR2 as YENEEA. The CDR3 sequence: CASSSRAGDSYNEQFF. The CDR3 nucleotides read TGTGCCAGCAGCTCGAGGGCCGGGGACTCTTACAATGAGCAGTTCTTC.

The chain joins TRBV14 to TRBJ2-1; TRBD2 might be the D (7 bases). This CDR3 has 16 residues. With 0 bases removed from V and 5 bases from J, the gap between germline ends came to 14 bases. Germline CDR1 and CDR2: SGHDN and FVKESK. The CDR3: CASSQDTRGGDNEQFF. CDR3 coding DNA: TGTGCCAGCAGCCAAGATACGCGAGGGGGGGACAATGAGCAGTTCTTC. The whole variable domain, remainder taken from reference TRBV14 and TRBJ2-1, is EAGVTQFPSHSVIEKGQTVTLRCDPISGHDNLYWYRRVMGKEIKFLLHFVKESKQDESGMPNNRFLAERTGGTYSTLKVQPAELEDSGVYFCASSQDTRGGDNEQFFGPGTRLTVL.